Listed here are 17 T cell receptor beta chains from one sample, sequenced in a study of T cells in Graves' hyperthyroidism and ophthalmopathy. Amplified TCR beta CDR3 regions derived from RNA transcripts. TCR CDR3 regions were first amplified by RT-PCR with HTBI primers. Each CDR3 protein gets one entry after TCRdb re-called the multiplex PCR reads with MiXCR. This table has around 300,000 distinct CDR3 sequences, about 15% appearing once. The sequenced sample was blood. The source of these receptors is a woman in her thirties with Graves' hyperthyroidism.

In its sample, this clonotype was seen many times. This sequence joins TRBV7-2 and TRBJ2-5; D is ambiguous. CDR1 and CDR2 from the germline V gene are SGHTA and FQGNSA. V shed 7 bases and J shed 5 bases, with 8 bases lying between them. CDR3 length: 11 amino acids. CDR3: CASTATETQYF. CDR3 DNA: TGTGCCAGCACCGCAACCGAGACCCAGTACTTC.

This clonotype has a count of ten or more. The rearrangement uses TRBV28 and TRBJ2-5; D unclear. V lost 3 bases and J lost 3, with 5 bases in between. CDR3 length: 12 residues. CDR1 is MDHEN, CDR2 SYDVKM, per germline. CDR3 in amino acids: CASSLDEETQYF. In DNA form, the CDR3 reads TGTGCCAGCAGTTTGGACGAAGAGACCCAGTACTTC. Looking up the rest from reference TRBV28 and TRBJ2-5 gives the full variable domain: DVKVTQSSRYLVKRTGEKVFLECVQDMDHENMFWYRQDPGLGLRLIYFSYDVKMKEKGDIPEGYSVSREKKERFSLILESASTNQTSMYLCASSLDEETQYFGPGTRLLVL.

This clonotype was seen more than once but under ten times. The V gene is TRBV29-1, the J gene TRBJ2-7; TRBD2 aligns across 10 bases. J was trimmed by 10 bases and V by 3 bases; bases with no gene match: 9. Per germline, CDR1 SQVTM and CDR2 ANQGSEA. The CDR3 runs 13 residues. CDR3 in amino acids: CSVEASGRAEQYF. As DNA, the CDR3 is TGCAGCGTTGAGGCCAGCGGGAGGGCCGAACAGTACTTC.

This clonotype occurred a few times. DNA of the CDR3: TGTGCCAGCAGTTCCATGCTAGCGGGAGGACTGTACAATGAGCAGTTCTTC. It is translated as CASSSMLAGGLYNEQFF. J is TRBJ2-1 and V is TRBV12-3 or TRBV12-4; 11 bases agree with TRBD2. CDR3 length: 17 residues. V shed 4 bases and J 4 bases; nucleotides not matched to a gene: 9.

This clonotype was found a few times. V and J are TRBV29-1 and TRBJ2-5, with 7 bases that match TRBD1. The CDR3 is 12 residues long. V gave up 7 bases and J gave up 1 base; unmatched junction bases: 3. Germline V lookup: CDR1 SQVTM, CDR2 ANQGSEA. The CDR3 here is CSGGQLQETQYF. The CDR3 DNA reads as TGCAGCGGGGGACAGCTCCAAGAGACCCAGTACTTC.

This clonotype was counted at least ten times. The V and J genes are TRBV7-6 and TRBJ2-7; D ambiguous. Germline V gene sequence: CDR1 SGHVS, CDR2 FNYEAQ. Deletions cut 1 base from V and 0 bases from J, with 10 bases between. CDR3 length: 15 amino acids. CDR3 protein: CASSLVVGSSYEQYF. The CDR3 DNA sequence: TGTGCCAGCAGCTTAGTCGTGGGAAGCTCCTACGAGCAGTACTTC.

This clonotype was picked up many times. This rearrangement joins TRBV28 to TRBJ2-5, with D maybe TRBD2 (5 bases). The CDR3 runs 16 residues. V dropped 2 bases and J dropped 5 bases, with 18 bases sitting between them. CDR1 is MDHEN and CDR2 is SYDVKM in the germline V gene. The CDR3 spells CASSLSGRIARETQYF. DNA of the CDR3: TGTGCCAGCAGTTTAAGCGGACGGATCGCGCGTGAGACCCAGTACTTC.

At least ten counts were recorded for this clonotype. The chain employs TRBV7-8 and TRBJ1-5, with 8 bases identical to TRBD1. The J segment lost 11 bases and the V segment lost 4 bases, leaving 10 bases of the junction unmatched. Per the germline V gene, CDR1 is SGHVS and CDR2 is FQNEAQ. CDR3 length equals 14 residues. CDR3 coding DNA: TGTGCCAGCAGCTCAAAGGGACAGGACGGGACCCAGCATTTT. It specifies CASSSKGQDGTQHF.

This clonotype was counted between two and nine times. The chain is built from TRBV7-6 and TRBJ2-1, with TRBD1 matching 10 bases. CDR1 SGHVS and CDR2 FNYEAQ come from the germline V gene. V lost 5 bases, J lost 7 bases, and 11 bases stayed unmatched. The CDR3 sequence is 16 residues long. CDR3 sequence reads: CASSLRQGALGNEQFF. DNA for the CDR3: TGTGCCAGCAGCCTGAGACAGGGGGCACTAGGGAATGAGCAGTTCTTC.

The chain uses TRBV11-2 and TRBJ1-1; D call uncertain. The CDR3 runs 13 residues. The V gene lost 2 bases and the J gene lost 0 bases, with 4 bases spanning the gap. Germline V gene lookup returns CDR1 SGHAT and CDR2 FQNNGV. The CDR3 reads CASSLKMNTEAFF. For the CDR3, the DNA is TGTGCCAGCAGCTTAAAAATGAACACTGAAGCTTTCTTT.

The chain employs TRBV11-2 and TRBJ2-5, with D possibly being TRBD1 or TRBD2 (6 bases each). The V and J ends lost 5 bases and 5 bases respectively, with 18 bases between them. Germline V gene data show CDR1 as SGHAT and CDR2 as FQNNGV. The CDR3 spans 15 residues. The CDR3 DNA follows: TGTGCCAGCAGCCCGGGGGCAGGATTTGATGAGACCCAGTACTTC. Protein product: CASSPGAGFDETQYF.

The chain combines TRBV12-3 or TRBV12-4 with TRBJ2-2, with D unresolved. The V gene lost 6 bases and the J gene lost 3 bases, with 5 bases spanning the gap. This CDR3 has 12 amino acids. The CDR3 DNA reads TGTGCCAGCAGAACCTACACCGGGGAGCTGTTTTTT. Protein: CASRTYTGELFF.

This clonotype was observed at least ten times. The rearrangement joins TRBV12-3 or TRBV12-4 to TRBJ2-7, with 11 bases matching TRBD1. The CDR3 loop spans 15 amino acids. V shed 4 bases and J 4 bases; nucleotides not matched to a gene: 6. DNA for the CDR3: TGTGCCAGCAGTTCCCAGGACAGGGGGCGTTACGAGCAGTACTTC. Its translation is CASSSQDRGRYEQYF.

The chain joins TRBV4-3 to TRBJ2-5; 7 bases map to TRBD2. This CDR3 is built from 16 residues. Trimming removed 0 bases from V and 3 bases from J; junction bases left unmatched: 7. Looked up from germline, CDR1 is LGHNA and CDR2 is YSLEER. The CDR3 loop is CASSQEGSGREETQYF. The CDR3 DNA reads as TGCGCCAGCAGCCAAGAAGGGTCGGGGAGGGAAGAGACCCAGTACTTC.

There are a few counts of this clonotype. V is TRBV2 and J is TRBJ1-2; possibly TRBD1 for D (6 bases). In germline, CDR1 is SNHLY, CDR2 FYNNEI. Trimming cost V 2 bases and J 9 bases, with 19 bases left between them. This CDR3 region has 15 residues. The CDR3: CASSETPRTVVSYTF. CDR3 DNA: TGTGCCAGCAGTGAAACCCCCAGGACAGTAGTGAGCTACACCTTC.

The chain is built from TRBV20-1 and TRBJ1-3, with unresolved D. The CDR3 length is 16 residues. Germline V lookup: CDR1 DFQATT, CDR2 SNEGSKA (reference sequence). V was pared by 6 bases and J by 0 bases, with 18 bases between. CDR3 region: CSAARLQRYSGNTIYF. The CDR3 DNA reads TGCAGTGCCGCTCGGTTACAGCGCTACTCTGGAAACACCATATATTTT.

A few counts support this clonotype. The chain has TRBV19 and TRBJ1-5, with D possibly TRBD1 on 6 matching bases. The length of the CDR3 is 15 residues. CDR1 is LNHDA and CDR2 is SQIVND in the germline V gene (reference sequence). The germline V and J ends were trimmed by 7 bases and 5 bases, with 18 bases remaining between them. The CDR3, as DNA: TGTGCCAGTACCGAGGGGGGGGGCAGGCATCAGCCCCAGCATTTT. The encoded protein is CASTEGGGRHQPQHF.